These 14 T cell receptor beta chains were all obtained from the same sample, sequenced in a study of blood T cells in healthy people across ages. Together with a sample-barcoded 5' primer, a J-beta primer mix was included in a second PCR lasting roughly 6 to 12 cycles. TCRdb reprocessed the 5' RACE reads via MiXCR and lists one record per CDR3 protein. Here the sample spans roughly 720,000 distinct CDR3 sequences, about 55% being singletons. The sequenced sample consisted of blood. The receptors here all came from a man older than 75 in good health.

The chain combines TRBV5-5 with TRBJ2-1, with D possibly TRBD2 on 5 matching bases. Trimming left V 4 bases short and J 10 bases short, with 18 bases between. CDR1 and CDR2 from the germline V gene are SGHKS and YYEKEE (reference sequence). The CDR3 has 14 amino acids. CDR3 DNA: TGTGCCAGCAGCGCGGACGGTTCCCCGGGAGAGCAGTTCTTC. Protein sequence: CASSADGSPGEQFF.

This clonotype was counted only a few times. The V call is TRBV5-6, the J call TRBJ2-7; maybe TRBD1 (5 bases). Trimming pared 4 bases from V and 3 bases from J, leaving 11 bases between. CDR1 SGHDT and CDR2 YYEEEE come from the germline V gene. The CDR3 sequence is 13 residues long. CDR3 in amino acids: CASSVDRLYEQYF. CDR3 nucleotides: TGTGCCAGCAGCGTCGACAGACTCTACGAGCAGTACTTC.

The chain recombines TRBV3-1 with TRBJ2-3, with 9 positions matching TRBD2. CDR1 is LGHDT and CDR2 is YNNKEL in the germline V gene (reference sequence). V lost 4 bases to trimming and J lost 14 bases; unmatched junction nucleotides: 16. CDR3 length: 15 residues. The CDR3 DNA reads TGTGCCAGCAGCCCCCGGGCGGGAGGGTTCAGAGACGCGTATTTT. Translating gives CASSPRAGGFRDAYF.

Only a few counts were recorded for this clonotype. The rearrangement uses TRBV7-9 and TRBJ1-4; D is possibly TRBD1 (5 bases). Germline lookup yields CDR1 SEHNR and CDR2 FQNEAQ (reference sequence). The germline V and J ends were trimmed by 5 bases and 3 bases, with 13 bases remaining between them. The CDR3 extends over 15 amino acids. The CDR3 region has the DNA TGTGCCAGCAGCCCAGCTGGGGGTTCTAATGAAAAACTGTTTTTT. Translating it yields CASSPAGGSNEKLFF. Full variable domain (outside the CDR3, taken from reference TRBV7-9 and TRBJ1-4): DTGVSQNPRHKITKRGQNVTFRCDPISEHNRLYWYRQTLGQGPEFLTYFQNEAQLEKSRLLSDRFSAERPKGSFSTLEIQRTEQGDSAMYLCASSPAGGSNEKLFFGSGTQLSVL.

This sequence joins TRBV6-2 or TRBV6-3 and TRBJ1-1; D remains unclear. There are 13 residues in the CDR3. CDR1 and CDR2 (germline): MNHEY, SVGEGT. V lost 6 bases and J lost 0, with 8 bases in between. DNA for the CDR3: TGTGCCAGCAGCTCCCTAATGAACACTGAAGCTTTCTTT. Residues: CASSSLMNTEAFF.

The V gene is TRBV29-1, the J gene TRBJ1-2; D not resolved. The germline V gene has CDR1 SQVTM and CDR2 ANQGSEA. Trimming cost V 4 bases and J 4 bases, with 7 bases left between them. The CDR3 consists of 11 residues. The CDR3 spells CSVAESYGYTF. CDR3 bases: TGCAGCGTTGCCGAGTCCTATGGCTACACCTTC.

This clonotype was recorded a few times. The rearrangement uses TRBV29-1 and TRBJ2-3, with D possibly matching TRBD2 (5 bases). Germline CDR1 reads SQVTM; CDR2 reads ANQGSEA. V was shortened by 3 bases and J by 14 bases, with 18 bases between the two germline ends. This CDR3 is built from 12 residues. The CDR3 is CSVDVATGYAYF. CDR3 nucleotides: TGCAGCGTTGACGTCGCGACGGGATACGCGTATTTT.

This clonotype was picked up a small number of times. This chain uses TRBV24-1 with TRBJ2-2; the D gene is possibly TRBD1 (6 bases). The CDR3 sequence is 15 residues long. V dropped 3 bases and J dropped 6 bases, with 13 bases sitting between them. CDR1 is KGHDR, CDR2 SFDVKD, per germline. The CDR3 DNA follows: TGTGCCACCAGTGATCCAAGGACAGTCCCCGGGGAGCTGTTTTTT. This codes for CATSDPRTVPGELFF.

The chain uses TRBV18 and TRBJ2-5; no clear D. Near its end, the DNA agrees better with TRBJ2-7, so the J call may be wrong. Germline lookup yields CDR1 KGHSH and CDR2 LQKENI. CDR3 length: 16 residues. The CDR3 DNA sequence: TGTGCCAGCTCACGCGTTTCCGGGTCCATCTCCTACGAGCAGTACTTC. Protein product: CASSRVSGSISYEQYF.

In the case of this clonotype: One end of the junction does not line up with germline, which may come from a read error. The chain couples TRBV3-1 to TRBJ1-1; no definite D call. There are 14 residues in the CDR3. Germline-derived CDR1 and CDR2 are LGHDT and YNNKEL (reference sequence). CDR3 nucleotides: TGTGTCAGCAGCCAAGTCAGAGGGCACACTGAAGCTTTCTTT. Its protein is CVSSQVRGHTEAFF.

Written as DNA, the CDR3 is TGTGCCAGCAGCTCCCGGGACCGCTACAATGAGCAGTTCTTC. Translation gives CASSSRDRYNEQFF. The rearrangement uses TRBV7-2 and TRBJ2-1; TRBD1 or TRBD2 may be the D gene (5 bases each). CDR3 length equals 14 residues. The germline V gene has CDR1 SGHTA and CDR2 FQGNSA. V shed 4 bases and J shed 3 bases, with 10 bases lying between them. The variable domain in full, with the rest retrieved from reference TRBV7-2 and TRBJ2-1, is GAGVSQSPSNKVTEKGKDVELRCDPISGHTALYWYRQSLGQGLEFLIYFQGNSAPDKSGLPSDRFSAERTGGSVSTLTIQRTQQEDSAVYLCASSSRDRYNEQFFGPGTRLTVL.

This chain links TRBV20-1 with TRBJ2-1; TRBD2 might be the D (6 bases). CDR3 length equals 15 residues. V was shortened by 6 bases and J by 0 bases, with 15 bases between the two germline ends. Germline CDR1 reads DFQATT; CDR2 reads SNEGSKA (reference sequence). CDR3 residues: CSAEVAGSSYNEQFF. CDR3 in DNA: TGCAGTGCAGAAGTTGCGGGGAGCTCCTACAATGAGCAGTTCTTC.

V usage is TRBV2 and J usage is TRBJ2-5, with 7 positions matching TRBD2. The trim removed 3 bases at V and 10 bases at J, leaving 11 bases unmatched. The CDR3 has 14 residues. In germline, CDR1 is SNHLY, CDR2 FYNNEI. The CDR3: CASSDRDYRGDQYF. CDR3 nucleotide sequence: TGTGCCAGCAGTGACCGGGACTACCGAGGGGACCAGTACTTC.

The V call is TRBV7-3, the J call TRBJ2-7; TRBD2 matches 8 bases. The germline V gene has CDR1 SGHTA and CDR2 FQGTGA. Trimming removed 1 base from V and 1 base from J; junction bases left unmatched: 3. The CDR3 has 15 amino acids. The chain's CDR3 is CASSLIPGGSYEQYF. The DNA of the CDR3 is TGTGCCAGCAGCTTAATCCCGGGAGGGTCCTACGAGCAGTACTTC. Supplemented by reference TRBV7-3 and TRBJ2-7, the full variable domain reads GAGVSQTPSNKVTEKGKYVELRCDPISGHTALYWYRQSLGQGPEFLIYFQGTGAADDSGLPNDRFFAVRPEGSVSTLKIQRTERGDSAVYLCASSLIPGGSYEQYFGPGTRLTVT.